One and the same sample provided the 28 T cell receptor beta chains below, sequenced in a study of blood T cell repertoires in COVID-19. The method was immunoSEQ multiplex PCR; TCRdb's version includes in-frame clones alone and lacks a portion of them. The table records about 240,000 clones, around four fifths of them present only once. Sequencing was performed on peripheral blood. The receptors stem from a man under 40 who had recovered from COVID-19.

There are a few counts of this clone. This chain links TRBV27 with TRBJ1-5; the match to TRBD1 covers 10 bases. Germline V gene sequence: CDR1 MNHEY, CDR2 SMNVEV (reference sequence). The CDR3 is 15 residues long. V shed 6 bases and J 4 bases; nucleotides not matched to a gene: 6. As DNA, the CDR3 is TGTGCCAGCAGGCCCGGGACAGGGGCAAATCAGCCCCAGCATTTT. Its protein is CASRPGTGANQPQHF.

This clone was picked up one time. V gene TRBV28 combines with J gene TRBJ2-3; D not resolved. There are 16 residues in the CDR3. The V end lost 8 bases, the J end lost 0 bases, and 18 bases lay between the germline ends. Germline CDR1 is MDHEN and CDR2 is SYDVKM. CDR3 DNA: TGTGCCAGCGGTAGCCCGGAATCAGAAAGCACAGATACGCAGTATTTT. It specifies CASGSPESESTDTQYF.

The chain carries TRBV5-1 and TRBJ1-2; the D is unclear. The length of the CDR3 is 14 residues. In germline, CDR1 is SGHRS, CDR2 YFSETQ. V was clipped by 0 bases and J by 7 bases, with 13 bases between them. The CDR3 loop reads CASSLAESGRGYTF. The CDR3 nucleotides are TGCGCCAGCAGCTTGGCCGAGTCAGGTCGTGGCTACACCTTC.

The rearrangement uses TRBV12-3 or TRBV12-4 and TRBJ2-7; 7 nucleotides match TRBD1. The CDR3 has 13 amino acids. The ends lost 4 bases at V and 3 bases at J; junction bases unmatched: 3. The CDR3 sequence: CASSWGQNYEQYV. CDR3 nucleotide sequence: TGTGCCAGCAGTTGGGGACAGAACTACGAGCAGTACGTC.

This chain joins TRBV5-4 and TRBJ1-6, with D hard to call. The V gene lost 4 bases and the J gene lost 6 bases, with 17 bases spanning the gap. This CDR3 comprises 16 residues. Germline lookup yields CDR1 SGHNT and CDR2 YYREEE (reference sequence). The CDR3, as DNA: TGTGCCAGCAGCCCAGCGGTTCCGGGAGGTAATTCACCCCTCCACTTT. As protein: CASSPAVPGGNSPLHF.

This clone was seen more than once but under ten times. This chain links TRBV29-1 with TRBJ2-1; the D gene is possibly TRBD2 (5 bases). Trimming stripped 7 bases from V and 7 bases from J, with 11 bases between. The CDR3 consists of 11 residues. Germline-derived CDR1 and CDR2 are SQVTM and ANQGSEA. The CDR3 sequence: CSAYRTNEQFF. In nucleotides, the CDR3 is TGCAGCGCCTATCGGACTAATGAGCAGTTCTTC.

V is TRBV27 and J is TRBJ2-5; tentatively, D is TRBD1 (5 bases). V was clipped by 5 bases and J by 4 bases, with 20 bases between them. The CDR3 length is 16 residues. Germline assignment: CDR1 MNHEY and CDR2 SMNVEV (reference sequence). The chain's CDR3 is CASSAGWGRQGETQYF. CDR3 nucleotide sequence: TGTGCCAGCAGTGCTGGATGGGGTAGGCAGGGAGAGACCCAGTACTTC.

This chain uses TRBV5-1 with TRBJ2-1, with D maybe TRBD1 (6 bases). Per germline, CDR1 SGHRS and CDR2 YFSETQ. The CDR3 has 15 residues. The V and J ends lost 3 bases and 4 bases respectively, with 14 bases between them. The CDR3 sequence: CASSSVGQRYNEQFF. The CDR3 region has the DNA TGCGCCAGCAGCTCGGTAGGACAGCGATACAATGAGCAGTTCTTC.

The V gene is TRBV5-1, the J gene TRBJ2-1; the D gene is possibly TRBD1 (5 bases). Germline CDR1 and CDR2: SGHRS and YFSETQ. The V and J ends lost 3 bases and 2 bases respectively, with 15 bases between them. CDR3 length: 16 residues. CDR3 coding DNA: TGCGCCAGCAGCTCCCCGCCACAGGACCCCTACAATGAGCAGTTCTTC. The encoded protein is CASSSPPQDPYNEQFF.

V is TRBV6-4 and J is TRBJ1-3; D is unclear. The V end was cut by 3 bases, the J end by 0 bases, with 9 bases between. The CDR3 is made up of 15 amino acids. Per the germline V gene, CDR1 is MRHNA and CDR2 is SNTAGT. CDR3 in amino acids: CASSERHASGNTIYF. Here the CDR3 DNA reads TGTGCCAGCAGTGAAAGACACGCCTCTGGAAACACCATATATTTT.

This chain links TRBV27 with TRBJ2-7, with 7 bases matching TRBD1. Germline V gene data show CDR1 as MNHEY and CDR2 as SMNVEV (reference sequence). This CDR3 has 14 residues. V lost 5 bases, J lost 3 bases, and 7 bases stayed unmatched. CDR3 protein: CASSPLTGLYEQYF. Here the CDR3 DNA reads TGTGCCAGCAGTCCATTGACAGGGCTCTACGAGCAGTACTTC.

In the case of this clone: This CDR3 is also generated by other DNA sequences in the sample. CDR3 bases: TGTGCCAGTAGTCTCACAGGGGATCAGCCCCAGCATTTT. Its protein product is CASSLTGDQPQHF. This rearrangement joins TRBV19 to TRBJ1-5; 7 nucleotides align to TRBD1. The CDR3 loop spans 13 amino acids. The V gene's germline CDR1 is LNHDA and CDR2 SQIVND (reference sequence). V gave up 5 bases and J gave up 5 bases; unmatched junction bases: 3. Combining the CDR3 with reference TRBV19 and TRBJ1-5 gives the whole variable domain DGGITQSPKYLFRKEGQNVTLSCEQNLNHDAMYWYRQDPGQGLRLIYYSQIVNDFQKGDIAEGYSVSREKKESFPLTVTSAQKNPTAFYLCASSLTGDQPQHFGDGTRLSIL.

The rearrangement links TRBV5-1 to TRBJ1-6, with 7 bases lining up with TRBD1. The CDR3 sequence is 15 residues long. J gave up 5 bases and V 3 bases, and 5 bases lay outside the gene matches. Per germline, CDR1 SGHRS and CDR2 YFSETQ. The DNA of the CDR3 is TGCGCCAGCAGCTACAGGGGCCCAGATAATTCACCCCTCCACTTT. Its protein is CASSYRGPDNSPLHF.

This clone was seen more than once but under ten times. The chain links TRBV7-8 to TRBJ2-7; a possible D gene is TRBD1 (6 bases). The germline gives CDR1 SGHVS, CDR2 FQNEAQ. V lost 5 bases and J 2 bases, leaving 16 bases between the germline ends. The length of the CDR3 is 15 residues. CDR3 residues: CASSQRQAGTYEQYF. The CDR3 DNA follows: TGTGCCAGCAGCCAAAGACAGGCTGGGACCTACGAGCAGTACTTC.

The chain couples TRBV19 to TRBJ2-5, with TRBD1 as a possible D gene (5 bases). The CDR3 length is 13 residues. Looked up from germline, CDR1 is LNHDA and CDR2 is SQIVND (reference sequence). Trimming left V 5 bases short and J 4 bases short, with 11 bases between. The CDR3 DNA reads as TGTGCCAGTAGTTCGATAGGGGCAGAGACCCAGTACTTC. Its translation: CASSSIGAETQYF.

The CDR3 spells CASSNDQGEQYV. The CDR3 DNA is TGTGCCAGCAGCAACGACCAGGGCGAGCAGTACGTC. The chain combines TRBV7-9 with TRBJ2-7, with a tentative D call TRBD1 (5 bases). The CDR3 is 12 residues long. Trimming shortened V by 5 bases and J by 6 bases, and 11 bases separated the two germline ends. Germline V gives CDR1 SEHNR, CDR2 FQNEAQ (reference sequence).

This clone turned up a few times. J is TRBJ2-3 and V is TRBV3-1 (or the pseudogene TRBV3-2), with D perhaps matching TRBD2 (5 bases). Germline values: CDR1 LGHDT, CDR2 YNNKEL (reference sequence). The CDR3 is 14 amino acids. V was cut by 4 bases and J by 4 bases, with 12 bases left in between. The DNA of the CDR3 is TGTGCCAGCAGCCCGTCGACTAATCCAGATACGCAGTATTTT. This encodes CASSPSTNPDTQYF.

CDR3 in amino acids: CASSPRTALNYGYTF. Written as DNA, the CDR3 is TGTGCCAGCAGCCCTCGGACAGCATTAAACTATGGCTACACCTTC. The chain joins TRBV21-1 to TRBJ1-2; the D segment call TRBD1 is taken from the table without a DNA check. TRBV21-1 represents a pseudogene. The CDR3 runs 15 residues.

The chain recombines TRBV5-1 with TRBJ2-2; D may be TRBD1 (6 bases). The V gene lost 0 bases and the J gene lost 5 bases, with 11 bases spanning the gap. The CDR3 sequence is 15 residues long. CDR1 is SGHRS, CDR2 YFSETQ, per germline. The CDR3 sequence is CASSLAERGTGELFF. Written as DNA, the CDR3 is TGCGCCAGCAGCTTGGCCGAAAGGGGGACCGGGGAGCTGTTTTTT.

The V and J genes are TRBV4-1 and TRBJ1-2; 8 bases are a match to TRBD1. With 6 bases clipped from V and 5 bases from J, the junction kept 5 bases outside the gene matches. This CDR3 is 13 amino acids long. CDR1 is MGHRA and CDR2 is YSYEKL in the germline V gene. The CDR3 bases are TGCGCCAGCAGTGGAGGGACAGGATATGGCTACACCTTC. Amino acids: CASSGGTGYGYTF.

This clone was detected only once. The chain combines TRBV9 with TRBJ1-2, with D possibly being TRBD1 (5 bases). Trimming cost V 2 bases and J 2 bases, with 7 bases left between them. This CDR3 is built from 13 residues. CDR1 is SGDLS and CDR2 is YYNGEE in the germline V gene. Written as DNA, the CDR3 is TGTGCCAGCAGCGTGGACAACAACTATGGCTACACCTTC. Translation: CASSVDNNYGYTF.

V is TRBV6-2 or TRBV6-3 and J is TRBJ2-7; no definite D call. The germline V gene encodes CDR1 MNHEY and CDR2 SVGEGT. This CDR3 is built from 12 residues. The V end lost 0 bases, the J end lost 13 bases, and 13 bases lay between the germline ends. CDR3 in amino acids: CASSYSAPQYYF. The CDR3 DNA is TGTGCCAGCAGTTACTCGGCTCCTCAGTACTACTTC.

The chain joins TRBV19 to TRBJ2-7, with 7 bases that match TRBD1. J gave up 6 bases and V 6 bases, and 8 bases lay outside the gene matches. Germline CDR1 reads LNHDA; CDR2 reads SQIVND (reference sequence). The CDR3 is made up of 13 amino acids. This CDR3 reads CASSPGQLGEQYF. DNA of the CDR3: TGTGCCAGTAGCCCGGGACAGCTTGGCGAGCAGTACTTC. The variable domain in full, with the rest retrieved from reference TRBV19 and TRBJ2-7, is DGGITQSPKYLFRKEGQNVTLSCEQNLNHDAMYWYRQDPGQGLRLIYYSQIVNDFQKGDIAEGYSVSREKKESFPLTVTSAQKNPTAFYLCASSPGQLGEQYFGPGTRLTVT.

This clone was detected only a few times. V usage is TRBV5-1 and J usage is TRBJ1-1, with D possibly matching TRBD1 (5 bases). Trimming pared 3 bases from V and 4 bases from J, leaving 16 bases between. The germline gives CDR1 SGHRS, CDR2 YFSETQ. The CDR3 covers 15 residues. The CDR3 here is CASSSGLQRLTEAFF. CDR3 bases: TGCGCCAGCAGCTCGGGACTCCAAAGGCTCACTGAAGCTTTCTTT. Full variable domain (remainder filled in from reference TRBV5-1 and TRBJ1-1): KAGVTQTPRYLIKTRGQQVTLSCSPISGHRSVSWYQQTPGQGLQFLFEYFSETQRNKGNFPGRFSGRQFSNSRSEMNVSTLELGDSALYLCASSSGLQRLTEAFFGQGTRLTVV.

The chain employs TRBV7-8 and TRBJ2-5; perhaps TRBD2 as D (6 bases). Germline-derived CDR1 and CDR2 are SGHVS and FQNEAQ. CDR3 length equals 16 residues. V dropped 3 bases and J dropped 4 bases, with 18 bases sitting between them. The CDR3 reads CASSLGIRVEGETQYF. CDR3 sequence (DNA): TGTGCCAGCAGCTTGGGGATTAGGGTGGAGGGAGAGACCCAGTACTTC.

The CDR3 DNA is TGTGCCAGCACCAGGAACGACGATACGCAGTATTTT. Protein product: CASTRNDDTQYF. The V gene is TRBV5-6, the J gene TRBJ2-3; unclear D gene. This CDR3 spans 12 amino acids. Germline V lookup: CDR1 SGHDT, CDR2 YYEEEE. Trimming cost V 6 bases and J 6 bases, with 11 bases left between them. Complete variable domain (other parts from reference TRBV5-6 and TRBJ2-3): DAGVTQSPTHLIKTRGQQVTLRCSPKSGHDTVSWYQQALGQGPQFIFQYYEEEERQRGNFPDRFSGHQFPNYSSELNVNALLLGDSALYLCASTRNDDTQYFGPGTRLTVL.

The rearrangement links TRBV6-5 to TRBJ2-5, with TRBD1 matching over 7 bases. This CDR3 contains 14 residues. The germline V gene has CDR1 MNHEY and CDR2 SVGAGI. The CDR3 sequence: CDKHLPGQRETQYF. The CDR3, as DNA: TGTGACAAACATTTACCGGGACAGAGAGAGACCCAGTACTTC.

The V gene is TRBV11-2, the J gene TRBJ2-1, with D possibly TRBD2 on 6 matching bases. CDR3 size: 16 residues. Germline-derived CDR1 and CDR2 are SGHAT and FQNNGV. The V and J ends lost 5 bases and 4 bases respectively, with 18 bases between them. CDR3 region: CASSAGAVGGYNEQFF. The CDR3 DNA reads as TGTGCCAGCAGCGCTGGGGCGGTTGGGGGGTACAATGAGCAGTTCTTC.